This TCR beta chain emerged from a study of regulatory T cells in long-lasting Graves disease. With iRepertoire HTBI primers and Arm-PCR of CDR3 regions, TCR beta libraries were built. TCRdb recomputed calls from the multiplex PCR reads with MiXCR, one row per CDR3 protein. The table lists a few hundred thousand distinct CDR3 sequences, around 23% of them singletons. The CDR3 consists of 16 residues. Trimming cost V 0 bases and J 4 bases, with 15 bases left between them. In germline, CDR1 is MNHEY, CDR2 SVGEGT. Time point specified: persistent/refractory GD, antithyroid drugs over 5 years with positive TRAb. TCR sequences were obtained from RNA taken from PBMCs. With regard to this clonotype: Antigen unknown.

Study-level results: No thyroid tissue was studied; the work used peripheral blood only.

The sequence was obtained from a female donor with Graves disease. The source material was peripheral blood mononuclear cells (PBMCs), sampled when the disease was refractory, from a patient treated with antithyroid drugs. The V gene is TRBV6-2 or TRBV6-3, the J gene TRBJ2-5; D may be TRBD2 (6 bases). The CDR3 is CASSYSSSAGRETQYF. CDR3 nucleotide sequence: TGTGCCAGCAGTTACTCCAGTTCCGCGGGGCGAGAGACCCAGTACTTC.